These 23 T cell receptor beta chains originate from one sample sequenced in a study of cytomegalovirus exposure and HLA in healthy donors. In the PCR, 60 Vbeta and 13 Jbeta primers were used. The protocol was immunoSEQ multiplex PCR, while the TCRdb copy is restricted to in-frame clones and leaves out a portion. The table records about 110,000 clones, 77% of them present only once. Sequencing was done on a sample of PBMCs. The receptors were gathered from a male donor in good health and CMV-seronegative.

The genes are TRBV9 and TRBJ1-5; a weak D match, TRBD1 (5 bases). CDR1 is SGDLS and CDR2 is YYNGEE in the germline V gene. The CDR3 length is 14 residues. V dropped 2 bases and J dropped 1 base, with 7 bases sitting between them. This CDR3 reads CASSVDSSNQPQHF. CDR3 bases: TGTGCCAGCAGCGTCGACAGCAGCAATCAGCCCCAGCATTTT.

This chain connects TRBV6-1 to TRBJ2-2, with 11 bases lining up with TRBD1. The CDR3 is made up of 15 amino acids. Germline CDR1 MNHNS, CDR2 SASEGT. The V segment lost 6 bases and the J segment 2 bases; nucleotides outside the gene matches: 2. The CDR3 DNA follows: TGTGCCAGCAGGGGACAGGGGGGAAACACCGGGGAGCTGTTTTTT. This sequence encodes CASRGQGGNTGELFF.

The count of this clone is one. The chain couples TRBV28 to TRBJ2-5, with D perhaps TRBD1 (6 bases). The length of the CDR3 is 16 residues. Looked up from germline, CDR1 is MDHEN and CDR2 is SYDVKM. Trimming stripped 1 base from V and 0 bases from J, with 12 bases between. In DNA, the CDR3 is TGTGCCAGCAGTTTATTACAGGGCTGGCACCAAGAGACCCAGTACTTC. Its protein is CASSLLQGWHQETQYF.

The CDR3 sequence is CASSEAGRGMNTEAFF. CDR3 nucleotide sequence: TGTGCCAGCAGTGAAGCGGGGCGCGGAATGAACACTGAAGCTTTCTTT. This chain connects TRBV2 to TRBJ1-1; TRBD1 is a possible D gene (5 bases). CDR1 and CDR2 (germline): SNHLY, FYNNEI. Trimming took off 0 bases at V and 0 bases at J, with 11 bases between the two ends. The CDR3 spans 16 residues.

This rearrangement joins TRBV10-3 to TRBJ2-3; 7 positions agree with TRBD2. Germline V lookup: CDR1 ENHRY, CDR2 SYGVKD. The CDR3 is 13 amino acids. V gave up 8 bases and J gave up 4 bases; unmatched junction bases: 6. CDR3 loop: CAISRGRADTQYF. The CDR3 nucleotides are TGTGCCATCTCCCGGGGGAGGGCAGATACGCAGTATTTT.

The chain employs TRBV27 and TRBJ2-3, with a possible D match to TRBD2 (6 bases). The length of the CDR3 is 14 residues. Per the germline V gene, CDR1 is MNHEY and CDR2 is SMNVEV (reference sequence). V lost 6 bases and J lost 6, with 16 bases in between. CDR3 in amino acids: CASRGGEPPDTQYF. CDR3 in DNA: TGTGCCAGCAGAGGAGGGGAACCCCCCGATACGCAGTATTTT.

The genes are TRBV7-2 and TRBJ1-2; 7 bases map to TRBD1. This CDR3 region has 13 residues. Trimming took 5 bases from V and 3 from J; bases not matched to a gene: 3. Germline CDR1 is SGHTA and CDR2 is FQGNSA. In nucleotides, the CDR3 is TGTGCCAGCAGCATAACAGGGGACTATGGCTACACCTTC. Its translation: CASSITGDYGYTF.

CDR3: CASSQRTSPTYEQYF. The DNA for the CDR3 is TGTGCCAGCAGTCAGCGGACTAGCCCTACCTACGAGCAGTACTTC. This rearrangement joins TRBV27 to TRBJ2-5; 8 bases are shared with TRBD2. The DNA end is a closer match to TRBJ2-7, so the J assignment may be wrong. The CDR3 contains 15 residues. Germline values: CDR1 MNHEY, CDR2 SMNVEV (reference sequence).

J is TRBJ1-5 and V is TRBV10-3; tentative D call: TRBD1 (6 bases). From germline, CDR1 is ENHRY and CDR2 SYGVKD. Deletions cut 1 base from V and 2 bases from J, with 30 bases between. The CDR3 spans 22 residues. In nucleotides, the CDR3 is TGTGCCATCAGTGAGTTTCGCCTAGGTCTACGGGGAGGGGGATTGGGCAATCAGCCCCAGCATTTT. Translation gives CAISEFRLGLRGGGLGNQPQHF.

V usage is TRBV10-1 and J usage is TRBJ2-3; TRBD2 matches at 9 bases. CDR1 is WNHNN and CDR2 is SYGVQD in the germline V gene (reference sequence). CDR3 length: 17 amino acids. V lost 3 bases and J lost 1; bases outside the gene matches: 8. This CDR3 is CASSDPSGAMGTDTQYF. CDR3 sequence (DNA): TGCGCCAGCAGTGATCCTAGCGGGGCTATGGGCACAGATACGCAGTATTTT.

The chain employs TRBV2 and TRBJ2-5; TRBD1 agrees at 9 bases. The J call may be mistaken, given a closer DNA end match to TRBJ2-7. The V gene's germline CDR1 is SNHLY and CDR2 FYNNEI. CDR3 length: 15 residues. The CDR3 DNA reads TGTGCCAGCAGTGGCTATGGGACAGGGAACTACGAGCAGTACTTC. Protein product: CASSGYGTGNYEQYF.

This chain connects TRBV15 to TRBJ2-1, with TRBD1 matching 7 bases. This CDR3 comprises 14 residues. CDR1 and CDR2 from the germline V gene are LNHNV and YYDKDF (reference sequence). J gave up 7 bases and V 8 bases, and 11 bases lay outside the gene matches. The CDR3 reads CATCRDRSGNEQFF. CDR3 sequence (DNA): TGTGCCACCTGCCGGGACAGATCGGGAAATGAGCAGTTCTTC.

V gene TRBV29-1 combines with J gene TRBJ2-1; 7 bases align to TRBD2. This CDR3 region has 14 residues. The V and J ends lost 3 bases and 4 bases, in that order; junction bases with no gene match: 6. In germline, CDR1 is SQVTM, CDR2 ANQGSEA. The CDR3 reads CSVEAPGGYNEQFF. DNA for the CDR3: TGCAGCGTTGAGGCCCCGGGAGGTTACAATGAGCAGTTCTTC.

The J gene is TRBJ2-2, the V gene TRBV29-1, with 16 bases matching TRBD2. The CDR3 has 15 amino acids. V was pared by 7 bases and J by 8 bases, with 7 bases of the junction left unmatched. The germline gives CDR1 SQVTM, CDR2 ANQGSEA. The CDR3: CSASGTSGRGGELFF. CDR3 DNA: TGCAGCGCCTCGGGGACTAGCGGGAGGGGGGGGGAGCTGTTTTTT.

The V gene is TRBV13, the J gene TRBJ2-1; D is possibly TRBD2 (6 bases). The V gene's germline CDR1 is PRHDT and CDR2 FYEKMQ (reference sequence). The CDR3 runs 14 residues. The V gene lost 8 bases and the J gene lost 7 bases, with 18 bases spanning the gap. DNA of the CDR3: TGTGCCAGCTTGCGACTAGTTACTAGTAATGAGCAGTTCTTC. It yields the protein CASLRLVTSNEQFF.

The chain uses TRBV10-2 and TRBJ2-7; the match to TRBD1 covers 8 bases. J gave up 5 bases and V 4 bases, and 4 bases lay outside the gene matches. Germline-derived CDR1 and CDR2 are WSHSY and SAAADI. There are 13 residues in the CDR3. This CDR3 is CASSGQGANEQYF. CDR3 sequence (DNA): TGCGCCAGCAGTGGCCAGGGGGCCAACGAGCAGTACTTC.

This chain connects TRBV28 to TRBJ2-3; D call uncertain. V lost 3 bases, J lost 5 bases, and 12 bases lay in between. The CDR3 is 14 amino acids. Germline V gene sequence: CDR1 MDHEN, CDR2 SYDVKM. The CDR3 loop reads CASSFEKPIDTQYF. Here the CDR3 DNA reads TGTGCCAGCAGTTTTGAAAAGCCTATAGATACGCAGTATTTT.

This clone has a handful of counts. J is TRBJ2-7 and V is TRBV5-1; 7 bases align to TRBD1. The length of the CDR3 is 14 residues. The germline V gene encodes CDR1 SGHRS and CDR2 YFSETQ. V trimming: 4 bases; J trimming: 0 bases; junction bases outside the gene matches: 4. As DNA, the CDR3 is TGCGCCAGCAGCGCCGGGACAGCCTCCTACGAGCAGTACTTC. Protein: CASSAGTASYEQYF.

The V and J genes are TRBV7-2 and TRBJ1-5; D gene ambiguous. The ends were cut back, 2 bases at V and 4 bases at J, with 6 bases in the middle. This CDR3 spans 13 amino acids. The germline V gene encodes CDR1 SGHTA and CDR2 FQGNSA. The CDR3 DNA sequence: TGTGCCAGCAGCTTAAACAGTAATCAGCCCCAGCATTTT. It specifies CASSLNSNQPQHF.

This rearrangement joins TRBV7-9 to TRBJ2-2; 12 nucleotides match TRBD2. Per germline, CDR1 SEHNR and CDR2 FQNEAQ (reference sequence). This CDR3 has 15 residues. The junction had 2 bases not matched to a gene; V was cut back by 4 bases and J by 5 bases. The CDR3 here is CASSYGTSGTGELFF. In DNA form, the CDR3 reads TGTGCCAGCAGCTACGGGACTAGCGGGACCGGGGAGCTGTTTTTT.

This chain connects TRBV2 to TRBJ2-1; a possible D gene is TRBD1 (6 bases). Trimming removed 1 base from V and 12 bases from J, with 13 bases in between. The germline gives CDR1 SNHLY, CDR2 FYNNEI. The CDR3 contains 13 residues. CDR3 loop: CASSEVPGHGQFF. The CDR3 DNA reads TGTGCCAGCAGTGAAGTTCCGGGACACGGGCAGTTCTTC.

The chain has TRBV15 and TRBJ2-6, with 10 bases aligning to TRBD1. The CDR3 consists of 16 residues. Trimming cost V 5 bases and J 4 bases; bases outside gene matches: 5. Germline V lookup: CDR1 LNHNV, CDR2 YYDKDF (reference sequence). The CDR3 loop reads CATSGGQGPGANVLTF. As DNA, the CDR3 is TGTGCCACCAGCGGGGGACAGGGGCCCGGGGCCAACGTCCTGACTTTC.

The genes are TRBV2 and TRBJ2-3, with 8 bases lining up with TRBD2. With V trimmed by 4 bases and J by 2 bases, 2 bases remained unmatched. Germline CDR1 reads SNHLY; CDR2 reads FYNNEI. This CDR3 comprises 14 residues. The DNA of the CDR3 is TGTGCCAGCAGTGTTAGCGGGATCACAGATACGCAGTATTTT. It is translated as CASSVSGITDTQYF.